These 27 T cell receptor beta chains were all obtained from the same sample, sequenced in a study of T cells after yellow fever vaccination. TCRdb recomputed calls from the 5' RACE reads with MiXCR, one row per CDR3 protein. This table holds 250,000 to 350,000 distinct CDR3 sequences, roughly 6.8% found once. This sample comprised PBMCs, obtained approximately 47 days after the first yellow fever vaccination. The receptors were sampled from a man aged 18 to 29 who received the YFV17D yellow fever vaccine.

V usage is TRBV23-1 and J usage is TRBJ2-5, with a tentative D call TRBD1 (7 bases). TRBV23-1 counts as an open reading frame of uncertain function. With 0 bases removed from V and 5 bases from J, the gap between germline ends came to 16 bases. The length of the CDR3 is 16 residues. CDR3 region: CASSQSNGQAGETQYF. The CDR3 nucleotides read TGCGCCAGCAGTCAATCCAACGGACAGGCGGGGGAGACCCAGTACTTC.

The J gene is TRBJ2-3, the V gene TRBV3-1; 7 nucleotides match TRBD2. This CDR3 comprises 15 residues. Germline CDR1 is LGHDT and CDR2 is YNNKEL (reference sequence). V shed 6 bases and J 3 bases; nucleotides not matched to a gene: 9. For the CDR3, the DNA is TGTGCCAGCAGGCCGCTAGCGGATGGGACAGATACGCAGTATTTT. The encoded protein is CASRPLADGTDTQYF.

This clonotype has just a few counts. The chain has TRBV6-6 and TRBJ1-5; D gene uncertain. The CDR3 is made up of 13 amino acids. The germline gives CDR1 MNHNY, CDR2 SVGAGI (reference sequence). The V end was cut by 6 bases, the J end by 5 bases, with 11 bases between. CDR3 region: CASRTRGDQPQHF. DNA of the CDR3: TGTGCCAGCAGGACTAGAGGCGATCAGCCCCAGCATTTT.

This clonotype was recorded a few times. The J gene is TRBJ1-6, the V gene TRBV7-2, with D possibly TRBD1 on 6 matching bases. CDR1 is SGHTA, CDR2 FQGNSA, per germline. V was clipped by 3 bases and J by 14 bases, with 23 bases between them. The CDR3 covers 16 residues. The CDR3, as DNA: TGTGCCAGCAGCTTTGGGAGGTCCAGGGACACCGAAACCCTCCACTTT. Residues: CASSFGRSRDTETLHF.

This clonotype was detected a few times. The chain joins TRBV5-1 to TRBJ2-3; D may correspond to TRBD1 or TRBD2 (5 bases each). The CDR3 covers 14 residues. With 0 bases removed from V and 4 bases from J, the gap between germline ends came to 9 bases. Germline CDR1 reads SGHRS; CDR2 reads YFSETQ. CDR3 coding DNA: TGCGCCAGCAGCTTGGGAGGGGCTGCAGATACGCAGTATTTT. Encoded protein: CASSLGGAADTQYF.

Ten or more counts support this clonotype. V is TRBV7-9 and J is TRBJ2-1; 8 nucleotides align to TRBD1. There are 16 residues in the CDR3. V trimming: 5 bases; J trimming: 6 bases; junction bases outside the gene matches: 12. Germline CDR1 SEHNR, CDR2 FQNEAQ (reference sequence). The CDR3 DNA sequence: TGTGCCAGCAGCGTCGGACAGGGTCTGGTGTCCAATGAGCAGTTCTTC. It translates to CASSVGQGLVSNEQFF.

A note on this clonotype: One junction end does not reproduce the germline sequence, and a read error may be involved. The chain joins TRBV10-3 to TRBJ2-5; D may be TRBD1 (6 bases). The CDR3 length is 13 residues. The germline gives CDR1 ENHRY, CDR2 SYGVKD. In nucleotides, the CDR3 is TGTGGCATCAGTGTAGGGGGTCCGGAGACCCAGTACTTC. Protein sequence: CGISVGGPETQYF.

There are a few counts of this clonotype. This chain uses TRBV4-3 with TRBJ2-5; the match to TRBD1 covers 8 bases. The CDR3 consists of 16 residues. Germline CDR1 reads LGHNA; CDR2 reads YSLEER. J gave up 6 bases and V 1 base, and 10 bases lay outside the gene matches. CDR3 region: CASSQGILSGGKTQYF. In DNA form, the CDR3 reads TGCGCCAGCAGCCAAGGCATCCTATCAGGGGGCAAGACCCAGTACTTC.

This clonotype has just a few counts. The CDR3 nucleotides are TGCGCCAGCAGCTTGACAGGGGTACAGCCCCAGCATTTT. Protein sequence: CASSLTGVQPQHF. V usage is TRBV5-1 and J usage is TRBJ1-5; 7 bases are a match to TRBD1. V shed 1 base, J shed 7 bases, and the junction held 2 bases outside the gene matches. The CDR3 runs to 13 residues. CDR1 and CDR2 from the germline V gene are SGHRS and YFSETQ.

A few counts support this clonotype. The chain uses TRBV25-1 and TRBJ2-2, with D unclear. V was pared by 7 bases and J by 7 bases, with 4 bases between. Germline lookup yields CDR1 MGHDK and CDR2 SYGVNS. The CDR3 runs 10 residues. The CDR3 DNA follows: TGTGCCAGCACGGGCGGGGAGCTGTTTTTT. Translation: CASTGGELFF.

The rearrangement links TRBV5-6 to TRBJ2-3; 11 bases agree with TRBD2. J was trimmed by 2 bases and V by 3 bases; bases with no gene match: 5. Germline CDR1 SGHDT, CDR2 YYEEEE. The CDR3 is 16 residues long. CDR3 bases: TGTGCCAGCAGCTCCCTTAGCGGGGGGGCCACAGATACGCAGTATTTT. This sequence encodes CASSSLSGGATDTQYF.

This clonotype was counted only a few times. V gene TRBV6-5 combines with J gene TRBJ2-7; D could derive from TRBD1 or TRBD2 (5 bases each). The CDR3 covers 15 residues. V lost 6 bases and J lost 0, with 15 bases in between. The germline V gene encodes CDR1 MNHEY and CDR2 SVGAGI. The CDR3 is CASRTGTSSSYEQYV. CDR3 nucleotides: TGTGCCAGCAGAACCGGGACGTCGAGCTCCTACGAGCAGTACGTC.

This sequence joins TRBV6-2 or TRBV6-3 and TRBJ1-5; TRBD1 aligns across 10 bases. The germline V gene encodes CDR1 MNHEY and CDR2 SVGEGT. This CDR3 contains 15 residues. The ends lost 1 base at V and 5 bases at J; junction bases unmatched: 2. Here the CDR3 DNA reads TGTGCCAGCAGTTACTATGGACAGGGGGATCAGCCCCAGCATTTT. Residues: CASSYYGQGDQPQHF.

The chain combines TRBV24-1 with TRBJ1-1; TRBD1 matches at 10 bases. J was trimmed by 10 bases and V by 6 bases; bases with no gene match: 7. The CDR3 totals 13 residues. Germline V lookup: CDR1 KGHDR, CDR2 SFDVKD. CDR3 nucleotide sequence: TGTGCCACCAGTACTACGACAGGGGGCTCAGCTTTCTTT. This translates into CATSTTTGGSAFF.

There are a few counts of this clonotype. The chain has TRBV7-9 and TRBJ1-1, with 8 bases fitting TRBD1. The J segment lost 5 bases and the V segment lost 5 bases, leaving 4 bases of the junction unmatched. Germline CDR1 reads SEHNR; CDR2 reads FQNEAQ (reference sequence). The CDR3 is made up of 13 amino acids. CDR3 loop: CASSTGQGTEAFF. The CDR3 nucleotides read TGTGCCAGCAGCACAGGACAGGGTACTGAAGCTTTCTTT.

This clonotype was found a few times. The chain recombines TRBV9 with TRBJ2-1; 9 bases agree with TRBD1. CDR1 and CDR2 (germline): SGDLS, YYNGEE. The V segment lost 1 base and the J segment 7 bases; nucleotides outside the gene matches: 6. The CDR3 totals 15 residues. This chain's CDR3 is CASSVLGQGLNEQFF. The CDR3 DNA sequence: TGTGCCAGCAGCGTATTGGGACAGGGCTTGAATGAGCAGTTCTTC.

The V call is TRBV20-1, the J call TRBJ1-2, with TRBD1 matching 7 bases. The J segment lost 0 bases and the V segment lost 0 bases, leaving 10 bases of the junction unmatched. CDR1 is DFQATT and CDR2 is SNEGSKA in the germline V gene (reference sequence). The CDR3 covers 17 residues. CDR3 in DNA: TGCAGTGCTAGAGATCACCCTGGGACAGACACTAACTATGGCTACACCTTC. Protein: CSARDHPGTDTNYGYTF.

The CDR3 bases are TGTGCCAGCACGGGCAGGGGCCAATCTGAAGCTTTCTTT. This translates into CASTGRGQSEAFF. The genes are TRBV7-6 and TRBJ1-1; D is possibly TRBD1 (6 bases). The CDR3 runs to 13 residues. The germline V and J ends were trimmed by 7 bases and 6 bases, with 15 bases remaining between them. Looked up from germline, CDR1 is SGHVS and CDR2 is FNYEAQ.

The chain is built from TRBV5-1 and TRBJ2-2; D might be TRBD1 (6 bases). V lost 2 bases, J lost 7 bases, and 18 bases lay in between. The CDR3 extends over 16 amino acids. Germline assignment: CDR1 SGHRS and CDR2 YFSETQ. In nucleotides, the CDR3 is TGCGCCAGCAGCTTAGACGGGACACGGGATCACGGGGAGCTGTTTTTT. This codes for CASSLDGTRDHGELFF.

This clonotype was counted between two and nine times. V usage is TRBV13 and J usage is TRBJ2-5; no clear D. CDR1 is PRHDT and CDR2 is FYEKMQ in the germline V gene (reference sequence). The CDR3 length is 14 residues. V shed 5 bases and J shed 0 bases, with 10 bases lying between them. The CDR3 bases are TGTGCCAGCAGCCAGGCCGGATACCAAGAGACCCAGTACTTC. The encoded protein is CASSQAGYQETQYF. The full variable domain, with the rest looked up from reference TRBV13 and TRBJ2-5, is AAGVIQSPRHLIKEKRETATLKCYPIPRHDTVYWYQQGPGQDPQFLISFYEKMQSDKGSIPDRFSAQQFSDYHSELNMSSLELGDSALYFCASSQAGYQETQYFGPGTRLLVL.

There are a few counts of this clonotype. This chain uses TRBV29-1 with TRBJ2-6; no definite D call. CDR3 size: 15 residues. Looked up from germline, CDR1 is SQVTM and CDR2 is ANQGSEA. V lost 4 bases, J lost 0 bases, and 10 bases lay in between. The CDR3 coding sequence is TGCAGCGTTGGCGTCTGGAACTCTGGGGCCAACGTCCTGACTTTC. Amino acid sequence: CSVGVWNSGANVLTF.

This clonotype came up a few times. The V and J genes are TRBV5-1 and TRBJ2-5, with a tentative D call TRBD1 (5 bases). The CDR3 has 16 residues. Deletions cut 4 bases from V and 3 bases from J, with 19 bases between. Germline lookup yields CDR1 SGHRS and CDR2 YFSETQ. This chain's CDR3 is CASSPGLGVVEETQYF. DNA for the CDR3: TGCGCCAGCAGCCCTGGGTTAGGGGTTGTAGAAGAGACCCAGTACTTC.

The CDR3: CAWSGPTGELFF. As DNA, the CDR3 is TGTGCCTGGAGCGGCCCAACCGGGGAGCTGTTTTTT. The chain is built from TRBV30 and TRBJ2-2; D call uncertain. V lost 3 bases, J lost 5 bases, and 7 bases lay in between. Germline V CDR1 and CDR2: GTSNPN, SVGIG (reference sequence). CDR3 size: 12 residues. Filled out from reference TRBV30 and TRBJ2-2, the complete variable domain reads SQTIHQWPATLVQPVGSPLSLECTVEGTSNPNLYWYRQAAGRGLQLLFYSVGIGQISSEVPQNLSASRPQDRQFILSSKKLLLSDSGFYLCAWSGPTGELFFGEGSRLTVL.

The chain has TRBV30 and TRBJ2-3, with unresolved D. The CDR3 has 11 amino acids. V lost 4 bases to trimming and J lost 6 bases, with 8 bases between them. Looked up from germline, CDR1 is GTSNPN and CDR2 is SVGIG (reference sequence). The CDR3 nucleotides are TGTGCCTGGACCTTCGGGGATACGCAGTATTTT. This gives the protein CAWTFGDTQYF.

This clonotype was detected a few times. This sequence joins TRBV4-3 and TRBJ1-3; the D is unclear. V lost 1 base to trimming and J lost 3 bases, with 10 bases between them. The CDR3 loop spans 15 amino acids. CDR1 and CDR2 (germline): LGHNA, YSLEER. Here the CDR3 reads CASSQAWENGNTIYF. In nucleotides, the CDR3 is TGCGCCAGCAGCCAAGCATGGGAAAATGGAAACACCATATATTTT.

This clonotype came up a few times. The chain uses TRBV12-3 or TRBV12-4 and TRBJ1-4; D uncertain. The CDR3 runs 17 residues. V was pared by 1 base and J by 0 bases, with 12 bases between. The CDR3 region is CASSLEVRQATNEKLFF. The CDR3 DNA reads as TGTGCCAGCAGTTTAGAGGTGCGGCAGGCAACTAATGAAAAACTGTTTTTT.

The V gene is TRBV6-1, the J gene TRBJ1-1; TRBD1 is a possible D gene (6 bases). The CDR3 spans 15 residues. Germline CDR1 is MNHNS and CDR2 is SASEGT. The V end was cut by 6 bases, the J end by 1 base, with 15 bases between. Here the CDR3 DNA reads TGTGCCAGCAGACTGACAGGACCCGGGAACACTGAAGCTTTCTTT. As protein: CASRLTGPGNTEAFF.